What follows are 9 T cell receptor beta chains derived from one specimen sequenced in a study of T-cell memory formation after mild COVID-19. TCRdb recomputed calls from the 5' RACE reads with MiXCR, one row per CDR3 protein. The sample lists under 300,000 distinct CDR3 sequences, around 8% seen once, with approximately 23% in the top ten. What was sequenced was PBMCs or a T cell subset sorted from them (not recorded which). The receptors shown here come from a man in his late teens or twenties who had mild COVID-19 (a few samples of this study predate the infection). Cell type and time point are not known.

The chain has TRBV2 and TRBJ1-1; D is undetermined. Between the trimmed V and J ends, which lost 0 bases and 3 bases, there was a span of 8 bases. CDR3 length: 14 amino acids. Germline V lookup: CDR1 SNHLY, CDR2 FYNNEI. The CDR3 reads CASSEAGDYTEAFF. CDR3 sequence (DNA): TGTGCCAGCAGTGAAGCGGGAGACTACACTGAAGCTTTCTTT. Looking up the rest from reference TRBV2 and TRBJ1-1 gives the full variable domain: EPEVTQTPSHQVTQMGQEVILRCVPISNHLYFYWYRQILGQKVEFLVSFYNNEISEKSEIFDDQFSVERPDGSNFTLKIRSTKLEDSAMYFCASSEAGDYTEAFFGQGTRLTVV.

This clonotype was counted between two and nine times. The CDR3 sequence is CASSPIGGRVNTGELFF. For the CDR3, the DNA is TGTGCCAGCAGTCCCATCGGGGGCAGGGTGAACACCGGGGAGCTGTTTTTT. The chain uses TRBV6-5 and TRBJ2-2; possibly TRBD1 or TRBD2 for D (6 bases each). The germline V and J ends were trimmed by 5 bases and 1 base, with 17 bases remaining between them. The CDR3 consists of 17 residues. From germline, CDR1 is MNHEY and CDR2 SVGAGI.

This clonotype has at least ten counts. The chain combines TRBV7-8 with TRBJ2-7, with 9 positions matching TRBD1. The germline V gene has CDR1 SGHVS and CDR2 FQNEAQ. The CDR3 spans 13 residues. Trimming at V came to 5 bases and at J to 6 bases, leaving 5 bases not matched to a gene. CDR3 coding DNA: TGTGCCAGCAGCACGGACAGGGGCCGCGAGCAGTACTTC. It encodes CASSTDRGREQYF.

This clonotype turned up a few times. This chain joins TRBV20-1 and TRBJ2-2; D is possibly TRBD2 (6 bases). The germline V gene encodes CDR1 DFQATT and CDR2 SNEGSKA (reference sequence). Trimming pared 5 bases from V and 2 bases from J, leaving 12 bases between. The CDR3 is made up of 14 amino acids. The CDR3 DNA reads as TGCAGTGCTCGCCGGGACTCCAACACCGGGGAGCTGTTTTTT. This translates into CSARRDSNTGELFF.

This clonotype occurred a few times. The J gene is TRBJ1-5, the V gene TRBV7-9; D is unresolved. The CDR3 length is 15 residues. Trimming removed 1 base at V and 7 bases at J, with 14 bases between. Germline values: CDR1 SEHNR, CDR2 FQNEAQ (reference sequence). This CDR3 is CASSLVSGSPQPQHF. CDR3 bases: TGTGCCAGCAGCTTAGTCTCCGGTTCACCGCAGCCCCAGCATTTT.

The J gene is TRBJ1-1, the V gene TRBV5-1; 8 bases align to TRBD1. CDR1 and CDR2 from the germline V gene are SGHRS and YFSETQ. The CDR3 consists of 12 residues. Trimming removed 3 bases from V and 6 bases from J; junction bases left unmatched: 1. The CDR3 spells CASSWTGPEAFF. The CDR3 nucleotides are TGCGCCAGCAGCTGGACAGGGCCTGAAGCTTTCTTT.

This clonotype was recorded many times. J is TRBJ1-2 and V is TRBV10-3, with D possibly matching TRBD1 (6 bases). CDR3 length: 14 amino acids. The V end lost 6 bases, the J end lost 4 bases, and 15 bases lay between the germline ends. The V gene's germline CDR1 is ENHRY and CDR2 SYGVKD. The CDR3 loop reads CAIRNREHGYGYTF. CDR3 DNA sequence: TGTGCCATCAGAAACAGGGAGCACGGCTATGGCTACACCTTC.

Here the CDR3 reads CASSLGAVWGTQYF. The CDR3 DNA follows: TGTGCCAGCAGCTTGGGTGCGGTCTGGGGGACCCAGTACTTC. The V call is TRBV5-4, the J call TRBJ2-5, with D hard to call. The CDR3 spans 14 residues. Per germline, CDR1 SGHNT and CDR2 YYREEE (reference sequence). V was shortened by 0 bases and J by 7 bases, with 13 bases between the two germline ends.

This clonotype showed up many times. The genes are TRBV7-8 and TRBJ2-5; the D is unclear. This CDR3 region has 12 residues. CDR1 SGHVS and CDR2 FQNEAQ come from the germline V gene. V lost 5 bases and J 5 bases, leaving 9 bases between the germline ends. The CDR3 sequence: CASSLTVETQYF. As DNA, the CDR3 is TGTGCCAGCAGCCTAACGGTTGAGACCCAGTACTTC.